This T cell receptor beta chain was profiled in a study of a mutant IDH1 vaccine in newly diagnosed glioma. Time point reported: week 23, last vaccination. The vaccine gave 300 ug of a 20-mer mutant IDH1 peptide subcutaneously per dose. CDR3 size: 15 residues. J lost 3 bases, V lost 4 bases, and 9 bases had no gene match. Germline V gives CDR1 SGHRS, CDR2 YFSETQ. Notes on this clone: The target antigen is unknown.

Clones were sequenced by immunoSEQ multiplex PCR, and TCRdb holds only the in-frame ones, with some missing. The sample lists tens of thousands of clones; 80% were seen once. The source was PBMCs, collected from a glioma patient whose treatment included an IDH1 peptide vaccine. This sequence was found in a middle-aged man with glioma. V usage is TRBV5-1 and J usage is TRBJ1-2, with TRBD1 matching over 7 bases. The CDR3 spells CASSTARGRDYGYTF. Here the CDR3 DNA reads TGCGCCAGCAGCACGGCAAGGGGGCGCGACTATGGCTACACCTTC.